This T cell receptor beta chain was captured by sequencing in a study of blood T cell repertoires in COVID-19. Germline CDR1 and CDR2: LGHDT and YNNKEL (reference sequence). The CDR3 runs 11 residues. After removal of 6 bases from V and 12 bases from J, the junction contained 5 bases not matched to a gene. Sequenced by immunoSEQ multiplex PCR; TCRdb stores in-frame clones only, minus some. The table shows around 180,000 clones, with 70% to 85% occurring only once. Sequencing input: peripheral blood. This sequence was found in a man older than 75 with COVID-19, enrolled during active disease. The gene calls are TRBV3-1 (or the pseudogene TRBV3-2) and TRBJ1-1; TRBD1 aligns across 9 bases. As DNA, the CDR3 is TGTGCCAGCAGTCAGGGACAGGGCCCTTTCTTT. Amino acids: CASSQGQGPFF.